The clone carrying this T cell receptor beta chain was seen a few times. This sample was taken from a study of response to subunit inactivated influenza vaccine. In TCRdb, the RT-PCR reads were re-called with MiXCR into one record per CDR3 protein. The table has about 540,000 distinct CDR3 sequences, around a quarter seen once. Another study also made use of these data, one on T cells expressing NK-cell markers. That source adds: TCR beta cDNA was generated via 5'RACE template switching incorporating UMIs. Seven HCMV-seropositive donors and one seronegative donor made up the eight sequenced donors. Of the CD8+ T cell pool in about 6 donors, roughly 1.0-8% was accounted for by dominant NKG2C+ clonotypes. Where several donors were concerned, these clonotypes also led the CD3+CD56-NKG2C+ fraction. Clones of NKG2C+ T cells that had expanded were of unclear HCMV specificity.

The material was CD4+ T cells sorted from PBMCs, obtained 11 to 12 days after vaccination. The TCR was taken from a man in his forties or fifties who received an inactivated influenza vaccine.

This CDR3 reads CASSLDSPERGEKLFF. The CDR3, as DNA: TGTGCCAGCAGCTTAGATAGCCCGGAGCGGGGTGAAAAACTGTTTTTT. The chain employs TRBV11-2 and TRBJ1-4; D is uncertain. Germline loops: CDR1 SGHAT, CDR2 FQNNGV. CDR3 length: 16 amino acids. V lost 0 bases to trimming and J lost 7 bases, with 15 bases between them.